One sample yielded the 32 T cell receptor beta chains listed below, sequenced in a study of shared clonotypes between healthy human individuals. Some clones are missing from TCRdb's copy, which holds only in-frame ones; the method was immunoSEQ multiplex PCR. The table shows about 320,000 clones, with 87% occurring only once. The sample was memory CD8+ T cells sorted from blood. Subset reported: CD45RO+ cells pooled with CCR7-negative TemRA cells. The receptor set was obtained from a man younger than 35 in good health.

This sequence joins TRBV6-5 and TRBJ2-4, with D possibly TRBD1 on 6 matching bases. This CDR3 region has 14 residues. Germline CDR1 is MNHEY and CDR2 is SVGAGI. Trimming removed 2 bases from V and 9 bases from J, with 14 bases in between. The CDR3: CASSYQGTYGIQYF. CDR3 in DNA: TGTGCCAGCAGTTACCAGGGGACCTACGGCATTCAGTACTTC.

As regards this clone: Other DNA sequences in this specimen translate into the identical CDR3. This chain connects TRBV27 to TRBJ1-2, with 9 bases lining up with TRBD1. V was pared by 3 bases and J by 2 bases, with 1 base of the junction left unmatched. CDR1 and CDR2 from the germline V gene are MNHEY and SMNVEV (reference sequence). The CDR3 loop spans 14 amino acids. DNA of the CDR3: TGTGCCAGCAGTTTGGGACAGGGCAACTATGGCTACACCTTC. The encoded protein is CASSLGQGNYGYTF.

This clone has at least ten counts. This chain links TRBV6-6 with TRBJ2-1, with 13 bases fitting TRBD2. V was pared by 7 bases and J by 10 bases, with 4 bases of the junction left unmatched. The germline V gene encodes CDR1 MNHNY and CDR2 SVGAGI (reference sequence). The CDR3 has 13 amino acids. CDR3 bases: TGTGCCAGCACCGGACTAGCGGGAGCCGAGCAGTTCTTC. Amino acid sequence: CASTGLAGAEQFF.

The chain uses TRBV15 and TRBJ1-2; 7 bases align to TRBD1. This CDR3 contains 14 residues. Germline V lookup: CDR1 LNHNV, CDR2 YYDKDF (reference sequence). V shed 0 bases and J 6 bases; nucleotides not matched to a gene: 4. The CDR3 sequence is CATSRDTGVNGYTF. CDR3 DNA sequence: TGTGCCACCAGCAGAGATACAGGGGTTAATGGCTACACCTTC.

The CDR3 loop reads CASSYADARLFF. CDR3 DNA sequence: TGTGCCAGCAGTTACGCGGACGCTAGACTGTTTTTT. The V and J genes are TRBV6-5 and TRBJ1-4; D gene ambiguous. This CDR3 comprises 12 residues. V dropped 2 bases and J dropped 13 bases, with 11 bases sitting between them. Germline loops: CDR1 MNHEY, CDR2 SVGAGI.

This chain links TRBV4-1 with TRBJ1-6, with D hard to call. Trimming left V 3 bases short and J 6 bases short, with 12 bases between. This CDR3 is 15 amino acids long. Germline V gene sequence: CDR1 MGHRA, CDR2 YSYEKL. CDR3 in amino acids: CASSHDPDPNSPLHF. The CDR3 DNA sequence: TGCGCCAGCAGCCACGATCCGGACCCTAATTCACCCCTCCACTTT.

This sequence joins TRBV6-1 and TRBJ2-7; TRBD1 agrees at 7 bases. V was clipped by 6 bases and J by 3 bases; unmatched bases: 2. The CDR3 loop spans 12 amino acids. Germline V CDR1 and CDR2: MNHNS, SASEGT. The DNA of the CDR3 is TGTGCCAGCAGCTGGACAGGCTACGAGCAGTACTTC. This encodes CASSWTGYEQYF.

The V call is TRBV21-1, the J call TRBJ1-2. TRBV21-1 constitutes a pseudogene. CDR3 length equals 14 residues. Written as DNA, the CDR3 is TGTGCCAGGGGAGGTCCTTGGCCGGAAGGTGGCTACACCTTC. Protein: CARGGPWPEGGYTF.

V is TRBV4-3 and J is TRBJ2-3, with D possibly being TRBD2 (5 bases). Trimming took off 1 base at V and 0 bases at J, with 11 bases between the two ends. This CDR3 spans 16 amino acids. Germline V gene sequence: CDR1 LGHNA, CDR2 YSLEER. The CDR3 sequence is CASSQVVGISTDTQYF. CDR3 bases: TGCGCCAGCAGCCAAGTTGTCGGGATAAGCACAGATACGCAGTATTTT.

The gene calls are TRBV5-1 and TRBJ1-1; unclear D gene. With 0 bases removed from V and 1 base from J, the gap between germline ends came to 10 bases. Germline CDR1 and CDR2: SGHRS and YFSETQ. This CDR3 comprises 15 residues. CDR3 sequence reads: CASSLGMRPNTEAFF. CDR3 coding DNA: TGCGCCAGCAGCTTGGGCATGCGGCCGAACACTGAAGCTTTCTTT.

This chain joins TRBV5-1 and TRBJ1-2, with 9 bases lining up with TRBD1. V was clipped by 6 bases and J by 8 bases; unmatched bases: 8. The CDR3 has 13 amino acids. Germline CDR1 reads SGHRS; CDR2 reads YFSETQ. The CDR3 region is CASTLQGAEGYTF. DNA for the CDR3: TGCGCCAGCACCTTACAGGGGGCTGAAGGCTACACCTTC.

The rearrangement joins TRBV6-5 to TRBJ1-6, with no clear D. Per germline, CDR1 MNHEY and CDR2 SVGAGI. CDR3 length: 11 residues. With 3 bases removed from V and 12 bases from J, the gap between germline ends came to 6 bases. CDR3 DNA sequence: TGTGCCAGCAGTTATTCCGGACCCCTCCACTTT. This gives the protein CASSYSGPLHF.

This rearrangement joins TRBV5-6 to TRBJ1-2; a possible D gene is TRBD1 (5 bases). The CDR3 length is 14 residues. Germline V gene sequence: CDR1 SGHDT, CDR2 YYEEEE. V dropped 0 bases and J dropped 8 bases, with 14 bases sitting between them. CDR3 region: CASSLGGRRRGYTF. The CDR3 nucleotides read TGTGCCAGCAGCTTGGGGGGACGGCGTAGGGGCTACACCTTC.

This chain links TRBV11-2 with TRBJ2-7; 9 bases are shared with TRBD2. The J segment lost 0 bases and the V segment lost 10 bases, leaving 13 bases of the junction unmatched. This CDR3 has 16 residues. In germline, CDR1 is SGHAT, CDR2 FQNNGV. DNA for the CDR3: TGTGCCACTGGTGGTAGCGGGAGTGGGAGCTCCTACGAGCAGTACTTC. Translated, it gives CATGGSGSGSSYEQYF.

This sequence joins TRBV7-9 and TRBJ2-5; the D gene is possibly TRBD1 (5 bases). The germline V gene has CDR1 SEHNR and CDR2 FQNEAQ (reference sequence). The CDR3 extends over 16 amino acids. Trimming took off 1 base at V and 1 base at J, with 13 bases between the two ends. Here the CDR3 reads CASSLVAGMIQETQYF. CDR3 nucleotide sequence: TGTGCCAGCAGCTTAGTCGCAGGGATGATCCAAGAGACCCAGTACTTC.

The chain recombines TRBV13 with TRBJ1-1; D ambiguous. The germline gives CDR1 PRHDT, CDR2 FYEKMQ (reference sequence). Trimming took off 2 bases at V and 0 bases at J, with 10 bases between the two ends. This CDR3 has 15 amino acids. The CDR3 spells CASSLSSEMNTEAFF. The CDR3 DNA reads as TGTGCCAGCAGCTTATCTTCGGAAATGAACACTGAAGCTTTCTTT.

Written as DNA, the CDR3 is TGTGCCAGCAGCTTGAGAAGGCTGAGCTCTGGAAACACCATATATTTT. Protein sequence: CASSLRRLSSGNTIYF. This chain links TRBV5-6 with TRBJ1-3; D gene uncertain. CDR3 length: 16 amino acids. Deletions cut 1 base from V and 0 bases from J, with 11 bases between. Germline CDR1 and CDR2: SGHDT and YYEEEE.

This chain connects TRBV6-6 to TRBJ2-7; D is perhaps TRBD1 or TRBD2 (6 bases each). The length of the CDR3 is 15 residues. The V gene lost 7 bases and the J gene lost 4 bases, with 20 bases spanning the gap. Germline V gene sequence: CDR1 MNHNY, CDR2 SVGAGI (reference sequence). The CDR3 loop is CASNPGSRGAYEQYF. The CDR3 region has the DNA TGTGCCAGCAACCCCGGGTCTAGGGGGGCATACGAGCAGTACTTC.

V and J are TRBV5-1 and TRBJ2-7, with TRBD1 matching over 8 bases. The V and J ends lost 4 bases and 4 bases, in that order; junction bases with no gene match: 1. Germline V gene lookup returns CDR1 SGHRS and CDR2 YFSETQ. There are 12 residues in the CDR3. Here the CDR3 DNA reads TGCGCCAGCAGCCGGACAGGGTACGAGCAGTACTTC. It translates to CASSRTGYEQYF.

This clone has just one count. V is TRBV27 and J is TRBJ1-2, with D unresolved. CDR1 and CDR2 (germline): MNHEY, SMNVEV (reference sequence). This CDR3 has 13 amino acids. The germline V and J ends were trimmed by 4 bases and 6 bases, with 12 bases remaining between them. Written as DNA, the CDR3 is TGTGCCAGCAGTTCATGGAACTACCATGGCTACACCTTC. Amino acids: CASSSWNYHGYTF.

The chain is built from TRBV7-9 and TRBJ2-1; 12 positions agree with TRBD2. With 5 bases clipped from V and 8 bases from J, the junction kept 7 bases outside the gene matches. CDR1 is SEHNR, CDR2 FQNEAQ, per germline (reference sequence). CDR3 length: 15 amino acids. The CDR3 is CASSPPSGGAYEQFF. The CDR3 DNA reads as TGTGCCAGCAGCCCACCTAGCGGGGGGGCGTATGAGCAGTTCTTC.

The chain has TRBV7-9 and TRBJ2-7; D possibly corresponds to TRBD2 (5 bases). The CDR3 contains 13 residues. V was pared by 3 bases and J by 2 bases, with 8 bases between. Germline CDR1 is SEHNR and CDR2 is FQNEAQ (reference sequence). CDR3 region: CASSFGEAYEQYF. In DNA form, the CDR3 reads TGTGCCAGCAGCTTCGGGGAAGCCTACGAGCAGTACTTC.

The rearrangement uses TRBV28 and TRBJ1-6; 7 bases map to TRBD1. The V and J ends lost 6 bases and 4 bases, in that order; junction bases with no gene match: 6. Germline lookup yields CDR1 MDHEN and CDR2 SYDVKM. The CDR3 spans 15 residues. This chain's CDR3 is CASSQGQLYNSPLHF. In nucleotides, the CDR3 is TGTGCCAGCAGCCAGGGACAGCTTTATAATTCACCCCTCCACTTT. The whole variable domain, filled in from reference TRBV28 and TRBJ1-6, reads DVKVTQSSRYLVKRTGEKVFLECVQDMDHENMFWYRQDPGLGLRLIYFSYDVKMKEKGDIPEGYSVSREKKERFSLILESASTNQTSMYLCASSQGQLYNSPLHFGNGTRLTVT.

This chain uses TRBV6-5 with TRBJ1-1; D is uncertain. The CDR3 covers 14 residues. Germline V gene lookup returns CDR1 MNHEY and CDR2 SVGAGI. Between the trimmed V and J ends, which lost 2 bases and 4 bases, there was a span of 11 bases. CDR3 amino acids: CASSYLGGGTEAFF. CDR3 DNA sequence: TGTGCCAGCAGTTACCTAGGTGGCGGCACTGAAGCTTTCTTT.

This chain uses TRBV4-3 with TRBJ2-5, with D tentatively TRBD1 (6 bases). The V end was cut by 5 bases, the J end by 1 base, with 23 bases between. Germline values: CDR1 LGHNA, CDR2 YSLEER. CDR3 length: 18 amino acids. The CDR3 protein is CASSRPLGAGNVQETQYF. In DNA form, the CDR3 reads TGCGCCAGCAGCAGGCCATTGGGGGCAGGGAACGTCCAAGAGACCCAGTACTTC.

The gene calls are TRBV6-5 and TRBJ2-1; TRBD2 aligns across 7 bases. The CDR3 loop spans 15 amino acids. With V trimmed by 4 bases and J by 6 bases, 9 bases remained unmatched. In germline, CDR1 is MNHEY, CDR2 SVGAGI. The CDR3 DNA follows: TGTGCCAGCAGTTCTATAGCGGGCCTTGCCAATGAGCAGTTCTTC. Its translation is CASSSIAGLANEQFF.

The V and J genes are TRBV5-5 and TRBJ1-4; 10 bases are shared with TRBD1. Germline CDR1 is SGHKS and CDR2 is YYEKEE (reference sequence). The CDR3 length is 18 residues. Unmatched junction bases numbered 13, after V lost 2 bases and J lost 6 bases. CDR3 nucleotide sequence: TGTGCCAGCAGCTTCGCGGACAGGGGGAAAGATAAATATGAAAAACTGTTTTTT. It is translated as CASSFADRGKDKYEKLFF.

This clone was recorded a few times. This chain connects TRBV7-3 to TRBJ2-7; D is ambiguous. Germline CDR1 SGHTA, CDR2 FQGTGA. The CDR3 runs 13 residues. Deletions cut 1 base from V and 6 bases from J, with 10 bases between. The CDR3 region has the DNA TGTGCCAGCAGCTTAATGTCTGGGTCCGAGCAGTACTTC. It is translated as CASSLMSGSEQYF.

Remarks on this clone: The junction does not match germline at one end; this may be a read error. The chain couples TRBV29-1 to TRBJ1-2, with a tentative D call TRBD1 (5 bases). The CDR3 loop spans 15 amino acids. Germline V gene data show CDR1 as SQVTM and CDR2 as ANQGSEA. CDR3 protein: CSAEVSGLGDYGYTF. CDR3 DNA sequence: TGCAGCGCTGAAGTGTCGGGGCTTGGAGACTATGGCTACACCTTC. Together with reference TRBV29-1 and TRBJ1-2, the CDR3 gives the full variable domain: SAVISQKPSRDICQRGTSLTIQCQVDSQVTMMFWYRQQPGQSLTLIATANQGSEATYESGFVIDKFPISRPNLTFSTLTVSNMSPEDSSIYLCSAEVSGLGDYGYTFGSGTRLTVV.

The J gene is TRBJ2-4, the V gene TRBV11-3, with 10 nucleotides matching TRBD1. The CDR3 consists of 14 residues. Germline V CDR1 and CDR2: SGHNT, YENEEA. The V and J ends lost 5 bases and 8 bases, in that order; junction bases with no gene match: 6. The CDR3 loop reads CASSKGTGDHIQYF. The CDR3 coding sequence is TGTGCCAGCAGCAAAGGGACAGGGGATCACATTCAGTACTTC.

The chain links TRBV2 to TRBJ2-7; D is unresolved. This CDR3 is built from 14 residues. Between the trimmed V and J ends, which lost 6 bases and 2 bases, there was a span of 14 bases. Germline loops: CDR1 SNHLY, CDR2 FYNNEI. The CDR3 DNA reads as TGTGCCAGCAGCTTCAAAAGACGCACCTACGAGCAGTACTTC. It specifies CASSFKRRTYEQYF.

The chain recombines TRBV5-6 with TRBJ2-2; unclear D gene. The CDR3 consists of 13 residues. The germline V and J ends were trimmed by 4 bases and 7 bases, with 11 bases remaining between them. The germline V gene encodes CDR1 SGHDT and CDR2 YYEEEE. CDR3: CASSRTGFGELFF. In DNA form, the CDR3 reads TGTGCCAGCAGCCGGACCGGCTTCGGGGAGCTGTTTTTT.